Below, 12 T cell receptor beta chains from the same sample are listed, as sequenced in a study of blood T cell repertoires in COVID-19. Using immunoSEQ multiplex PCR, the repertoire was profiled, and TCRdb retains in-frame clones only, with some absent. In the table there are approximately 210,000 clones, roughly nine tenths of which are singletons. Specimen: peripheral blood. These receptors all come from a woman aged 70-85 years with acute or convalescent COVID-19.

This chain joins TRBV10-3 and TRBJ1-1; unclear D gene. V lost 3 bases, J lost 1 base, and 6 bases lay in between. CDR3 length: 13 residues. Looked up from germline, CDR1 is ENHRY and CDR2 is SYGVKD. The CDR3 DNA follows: TGTGCCATCAGTGAATGGAGGAACACTGAAGCTTTCTTT. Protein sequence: CAISEWRNTEAFF.

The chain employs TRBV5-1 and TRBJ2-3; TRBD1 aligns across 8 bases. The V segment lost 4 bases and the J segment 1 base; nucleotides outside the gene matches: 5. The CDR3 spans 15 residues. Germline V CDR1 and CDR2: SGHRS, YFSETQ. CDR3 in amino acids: CASSRTGRGTDTQYF. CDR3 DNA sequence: TGCGCCAGCAGCCGGACAGGGCGGGGCACAGATACGCAGTATTTT.

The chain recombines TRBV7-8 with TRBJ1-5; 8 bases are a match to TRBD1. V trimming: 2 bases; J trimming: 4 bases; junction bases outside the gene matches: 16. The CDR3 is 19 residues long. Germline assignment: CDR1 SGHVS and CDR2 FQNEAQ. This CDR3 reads CASSLRARGRGTLNQPQHF. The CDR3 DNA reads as TGTGCCAGCAGCTTACGTGCCAGGGGGCGCGGAACCTTGAATCAGCCCCAGCATTTT. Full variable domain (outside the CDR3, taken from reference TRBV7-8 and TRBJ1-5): GAGVSQSPRYKVAKRGQDVALRCDPISGHVSLFWYQQALGQGPEFLTYFQNEAQLDKSGLPSDRFFAERPEGSVSTLKIQRTQQEDSAVYLCASSLRARGRGTLNQPQHFGDGTRLSIL.

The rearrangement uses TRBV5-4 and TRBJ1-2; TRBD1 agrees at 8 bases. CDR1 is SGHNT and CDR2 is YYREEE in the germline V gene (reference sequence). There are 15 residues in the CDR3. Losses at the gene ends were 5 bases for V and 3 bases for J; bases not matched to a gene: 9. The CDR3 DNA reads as TGTGCCAGCAGTCGGCCTTTACAGGGGGACTATGGCTACACCTTC. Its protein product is CASSRPLQGDYGYTF. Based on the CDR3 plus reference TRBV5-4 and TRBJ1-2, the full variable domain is ETGVTQSPTHLIKTRGQQVTLRCSSQSGHNTVSWYQQALGQGPQFIFQYYREEENGRGNFPPRFSGLQFPNYSSELNVNALELDDSALYLCASSRPLQGDYGYTFGSGTRLTVV.

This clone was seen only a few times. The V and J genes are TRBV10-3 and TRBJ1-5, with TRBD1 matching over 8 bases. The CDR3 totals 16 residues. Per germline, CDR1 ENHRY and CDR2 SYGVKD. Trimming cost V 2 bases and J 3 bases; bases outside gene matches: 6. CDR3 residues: CAISENYRGFNQPQHF. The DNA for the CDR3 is TGTGCCATCAGTGAGAACTACAGGGGGTTCAATCAGCCCCAGCATTTT.

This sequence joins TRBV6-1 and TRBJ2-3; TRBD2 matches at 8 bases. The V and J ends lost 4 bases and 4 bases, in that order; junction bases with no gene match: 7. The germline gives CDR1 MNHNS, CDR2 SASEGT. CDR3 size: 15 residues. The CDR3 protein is CASSAAGTSADTQYF. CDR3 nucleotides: TGTGCCAGCAGTGCAGCCGGGACTAGTGCAGATACGCAGTATTTT.

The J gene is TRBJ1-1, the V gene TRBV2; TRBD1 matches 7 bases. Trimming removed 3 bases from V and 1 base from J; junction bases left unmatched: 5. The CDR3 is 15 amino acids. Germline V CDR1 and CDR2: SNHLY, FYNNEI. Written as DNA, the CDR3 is TGTGCCAGCAGTGATCCGGCAGGGGGGAACACTGAAGCTTTCTTT. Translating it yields CASSDPAGGNTEAFF.

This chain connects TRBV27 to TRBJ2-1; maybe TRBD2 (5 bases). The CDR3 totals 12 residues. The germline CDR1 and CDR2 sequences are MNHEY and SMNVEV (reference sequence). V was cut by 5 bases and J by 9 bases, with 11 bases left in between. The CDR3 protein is CASSGLAGEQFF. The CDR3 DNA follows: TGTGCCAGCAGTGGGCTAGCCGGTGAGCAGTTCTTC.

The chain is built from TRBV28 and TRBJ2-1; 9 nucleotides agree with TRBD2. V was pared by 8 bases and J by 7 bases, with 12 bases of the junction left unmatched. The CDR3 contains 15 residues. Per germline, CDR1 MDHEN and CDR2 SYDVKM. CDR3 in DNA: TGTGCCAGCTTTGGCGGGAGGGCCCGGAAGAATGAGCAGTTCTTC. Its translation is CASFGGRARKNEQFF.

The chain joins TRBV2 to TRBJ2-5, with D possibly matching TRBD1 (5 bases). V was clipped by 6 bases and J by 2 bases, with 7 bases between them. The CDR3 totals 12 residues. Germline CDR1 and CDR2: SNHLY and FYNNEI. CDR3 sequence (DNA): TGTGCCAGCAGACAGGTTCAAGAGACCCAGTACTTC. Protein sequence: CASRQVQETQYF.

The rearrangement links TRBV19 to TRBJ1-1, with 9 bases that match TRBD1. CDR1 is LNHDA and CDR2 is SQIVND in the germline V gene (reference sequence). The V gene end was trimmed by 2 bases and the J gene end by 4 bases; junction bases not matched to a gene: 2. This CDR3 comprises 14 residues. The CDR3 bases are TGTGCCAGTAGTATAACGGACAGGGGCACTGAAGCTTTCTTT. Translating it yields CASSITDRGTEAFF.

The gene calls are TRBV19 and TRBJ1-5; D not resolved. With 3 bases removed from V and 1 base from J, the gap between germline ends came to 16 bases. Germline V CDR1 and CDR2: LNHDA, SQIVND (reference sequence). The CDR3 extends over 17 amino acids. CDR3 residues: CASSIGWAAGSNQPQHF. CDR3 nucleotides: TGTGCCAGTAGTATTGGCTGGGCAGCGGGGAGCAATCAGCCCCAGCATTTT.